A single sample gave rise to the 8 T cell receptor beta chains below, sequenced in a study of blood T cell repertoires in COVID-19. Profiling relied on immunoSEQ multiplex PCR, and the TCRdb table lists in-frame clones only, not all of them. The repertoire holds around 250,000 clones, with approximately 90% as singletons. Material: PBMCs or T cells enriched from blood (not recorded which). All receptors come from a human donor in a cohort exposed to, infected with or recovered from COVID-19 (not recorded which). The donor label of this sample is uncertain.

The chain employs TRBV2 and TRBJ2-3, with TRBD1 as a possible D gene (6 bases). Trimming cost V 6 bases and J 6 bases, with 22 bases left between them. The CDR3 totals 16 residues. The germline V gene encodes CDR1 SNHLY and CDR2 FYNNEI. The CDR3 is CASRGDHRGTTDTQYF. Here the CDR3 DNA reads TGTGCCAGCAGGGGAGACCACCGTGGGACAACGGATACGCAGTATTTT.

The chain carries TRBV11-2 and TRBJ2-7, with 11 bases identical to TRBD1. J was trimmed by 3 bases and V by 1 base; bases with no gene match: 11. The CDR3 loop spans 18 amino acids. CDR1 and CDR2 from the germline V gene are SGHAT and FQNNGV. The CDR3: CASSLGLNRDRGIYEQYF. Here the CDR3 DNA reads TGTGCCAGCAGCTTAGGGCTAAACAGGGACAGGGGGATCTACGAGCAGTACTTC. Filled out from reference TRBV11-2 and TRBJ2-7, the complete variable domain reads EAGVAQSPRYKIIEKRQSVAFWCNPISGHATLYWYQQILGQGPKLLIQFQNNGVVDDSQLPKDRFSAERLKGVDSTLKIQPAKLEDSAVYLCASSLGLNRDRGIYEQYFGPGTRLTVT.

This clone was seen a few times. The chain links TRBV2 to TRBJ2-7; TRBD2 might be the D (5 bases). Germline V gives CDR1 SNHLY, CDR2 FYNNEI. Trimming cost V 5 bases and J 7 bases, with 15 bases left between them. The CDR3 has 13 amino acids. The CDR3 DNA sequence: TGTGCCAGCAGTTACCTGACTACTGCTGAGCAGTACTTC. Amino acid sequence: CASSYLTTAEQYF.

The rearrangement links TRBV10-3 to TRBJ1-2, with 10 bases that match TRBD1. V lost 7 bases to trimming and J lost 2 bases; unmatched junction nucleotides: 7. Germline CDR1 and CDR2: ENHRY and SYGVKD. This CDR3 has 15 residues. This chain's CDR3 is CAITSRTGGNYGYTF. CDR3 nucleotide sequence: TGTGCCATCACCTCCCGGACAGGGGGGAACTATGGCTACACCTTC.

V and J are TRBV7-3 and TRBJ2-3; maybe TRBD2 (7 bases). The V end was cut by 1 base, the J end by 1 base, with 12 bases between. Germline V CDR1 and CDR2: SGHTA, FQGTGA. The CDR3 spans 16 residues. The CDR3 loop is CASSLNGRGRTDTQYF. CDR3 coding DNA: TGTGCCAGCAGCTTAAACGGGCGGGGGCGCACAGATACGCAGTATTTT.

The rearrangement links TRBV6-5 to TRBJ1-2, with TRBD1 as a possible D gene (6 bases). V was clipped by 6 bases and J by 4 bases, with 12 bases between them. This CDR3 is built from 13 residues. Germline lookup yields CDR1 MNHEY and CDR2 SVGAGI. The CDR3 region is CASSPQGFYGYTF. The CDR3 DNA sequence: TGTGCCAGCAGCCCACAGGGATTCTATGGCTACACCTTC.

The chain uses TRBV10-3 and TRBJ2-3; 10 bases are shared with TRBD2. Germline-derived CDR1 and CDR2 are ENHRY and SYGVKD. This CDR3 region has 14 residues. Germline trimming cut 6 bases from V and 6 bases from J; bases unmatched to any gene: 6. CDR3 protein: CAIRGSGGIDTQYF. CDR3 DNA: TGTGCCATCAGGGGTAGCGGGGGGATCGATACGCAGTATTTT.

This clone has more than one count but fewer than ten. V gene TRBV9 combines with J gene TRBJ2-2; possibly TRBD1 for D (5 bases). Germline V gene sequence: CDR1 SGDLS, CDR2 YYNGEE. This CDR3 contains 16 residues. V was clipped by 5 bases and J by 2 bases, with 16 bases between them. The CDR3, as DNA: TGTGCCAGCAGTTCAGACAGCCGAATAAACACCGGGGAGCTGTTTTTT. Its translation is CASSSDSRINTGELFF.